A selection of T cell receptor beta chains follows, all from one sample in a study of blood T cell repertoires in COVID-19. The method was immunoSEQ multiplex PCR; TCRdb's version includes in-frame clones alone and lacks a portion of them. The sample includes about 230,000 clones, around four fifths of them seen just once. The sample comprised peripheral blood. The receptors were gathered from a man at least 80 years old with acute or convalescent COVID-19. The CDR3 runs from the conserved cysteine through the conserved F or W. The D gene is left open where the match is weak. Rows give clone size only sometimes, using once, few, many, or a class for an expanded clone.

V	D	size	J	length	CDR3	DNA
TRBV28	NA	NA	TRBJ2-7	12	CASSDTFYEQYF	TGTGCCAGCAGTGACACTTTCTACGAGCAGTACTTC
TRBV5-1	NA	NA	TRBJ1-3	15	CASSLAGVEVDTIYF	TGCGCCAGCAGCTTGGCGGGGGTAGAGGTAGACACCATATATTTT
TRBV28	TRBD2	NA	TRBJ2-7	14	CASRTSGRAGEQYF	TGTGCCAGCAGGACTAGCGGGAGGGCCGGGGAGCAGTACTTC
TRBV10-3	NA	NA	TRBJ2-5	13	CAISGQEQETQYF	TGTGCCATCAGTGGACAGGAGCAAGAGACCCAGTACTTC
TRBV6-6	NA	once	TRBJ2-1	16	CASRGDESSAYNEQFF	TGTGCCAGCAGGGGAGACGAGTCTAGCGCTTACAATGAGCAGTTCTTC
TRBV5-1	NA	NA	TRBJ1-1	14	CASSLAEGDTEAFF	TGCGCCAGCAGCTTGGCCGAAGGAGACACTGAAGCTTTCTTT
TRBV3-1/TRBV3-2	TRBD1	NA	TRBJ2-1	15	CASRPTGTAYNEQFF	TGTGCCAGCAGACCAACCGGGACAGCTTACAATGAGCAGTTCTTC
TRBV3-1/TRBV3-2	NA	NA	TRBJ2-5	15	CASSQTAEFWETQYF	TGTGCCAGCAGCCAAACCGCCGAGTTTTGGGAGACCCAGTACTTC
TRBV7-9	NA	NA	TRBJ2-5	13	CASTSDLSGTQYF	TGTGCCAGCACCAGCGACCTGAGCGGGACCCAGTACTTC
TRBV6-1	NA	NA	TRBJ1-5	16	CASSEFGGQGHQPQHF	TGTGCCAGCAGTGAATTTGGGGGCCAGGGCCATCAGCCCCAGCATTTT
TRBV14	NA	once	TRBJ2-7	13	CASSPQRSDEQYF	TGTGCCAGCAGCCCCCAGAGGTCTGACGAGCAGTACTTC
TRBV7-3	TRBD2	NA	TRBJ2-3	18	CASSLPRRGRGGTDTQYF	TGTGCCAGCAGCTTACCGCGACGGGGGCGGGGGGGCACAGATACGCAGTATTTT
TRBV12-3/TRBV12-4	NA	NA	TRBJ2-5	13	CASSRGREETQYF	TGTGCCAGCAGTCGGGGTAGGGAAGAGACCCAGTACTTC
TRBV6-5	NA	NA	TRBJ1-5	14	CASREGRRDQPQHF	TGTGCCAGCAGAGAGGGGAGGAGGGATCAGCCCCAGCATTTT
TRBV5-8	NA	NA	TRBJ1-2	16	CASSLAVTTSNYGYTF	TGTGCCAGCAGCTTGGCAGTTACCACCTCTAACTATGGCTACACCTTC
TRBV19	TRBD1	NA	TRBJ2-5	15	CASSIGQGAKKTQYF	TGTGCCAGTAGTATCGGGCAGGGGGCAAAAAAGACCCAGTACTTC
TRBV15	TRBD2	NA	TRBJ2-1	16	CATSSRLAGATNEQFF	TGTGCCACCAGCTCGCGACTAGCGGGAGCGACGAATGAGCAGTTCTTC
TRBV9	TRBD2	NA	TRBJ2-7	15	CASSVEWEGRNEQYF	TGTGCCAGCAGCGTAGAGTGGGAGGGCCGGAACGAGCAGTACTTC
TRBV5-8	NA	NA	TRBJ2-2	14	CASNYGTITGELFF	TGTGCCAGCAATTACGGGACAATAACCGGGGAGCTGTTTTTT
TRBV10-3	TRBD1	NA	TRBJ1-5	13	CAITDRVEQPQHF	TGTGCCATCACGGACAGGGTGGAACAGCCCCAGCATTTT
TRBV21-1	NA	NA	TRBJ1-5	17	CASRDRDRVVSNQPQHF	TGTGCCAGCAGAGACCGGGACAGGGTGGTTAGCAATCAGCCCCAGCATTTT
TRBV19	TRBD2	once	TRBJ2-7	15	CASSLQLAGGYEQYF	TGTGCCAGTAGTCTCCAACTAGCGGGAGGTTACGAGCAGTACTTC
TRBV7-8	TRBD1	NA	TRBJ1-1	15	CASSATTGAVTEAFF	TGTGCCAGCAGCGCCACGACAGGGGCGGTCACTGAAGCTTTCTTT
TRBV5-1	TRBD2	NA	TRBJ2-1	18	CASTGLAGGRSSYNEQFF	TGCGCCAGCACCGGACTAGCGGGAGGGAGGAGCTCCTACAATGAGCAGTTCTTC
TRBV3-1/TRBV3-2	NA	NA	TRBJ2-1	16	CASSQHPGVKGNEQFF	TGTGCCAGCAGCCAACACCCGGGGGTAAAAGGCAATGAGCAGTTCTTC
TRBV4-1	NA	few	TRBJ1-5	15	CASSQVDRDHKPQHF	TGCGCCAGCAGCCAAGTGGACAGAGATCATAAGCCCCAGCATTTT
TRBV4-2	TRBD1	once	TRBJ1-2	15	CASSHPGTEFYGYTF	TGTGCCAGCAGCCATCCCGGGACAGAGTTCTATGGCTACACCTTC
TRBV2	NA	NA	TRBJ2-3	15	CASSRTRESTDTQYF	TGTGCCAGCAGTCGGACGCGGGAATCCACAGATACGCAGTATTTT
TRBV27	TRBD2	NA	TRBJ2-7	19	CASSVEDRLPTSGAYEQYF	TGTGCCAGCAGTGTAGAAGACAGACTCCCGACTAGCGGAGCCTACGAGCAGTACTTC
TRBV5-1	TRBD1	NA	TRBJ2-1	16	CATGMGPTGGFFEQFF	TGCGCCACCGGGATGGGGCCGACAGGGGGCTTTTTTGAGCAGTTCTTC
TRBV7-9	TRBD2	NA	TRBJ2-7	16	CASSSFRLAGSYEQYF	TGTGCCAGCAGCTCATTCCGACTAGCGGGGTCCTACGAGCAGTACTTC
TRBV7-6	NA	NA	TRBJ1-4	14	CASSPGGRGEKLFF	TGTGCCAGCAGCCCAGGTGGGAGGGGTGAAAAACTGTTTTTT
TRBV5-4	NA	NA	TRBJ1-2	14	CASRSPLGAYGYTF	TGTGCCAGCAGATCCCCCCTAGGCGCCTATGGCTACACCTTC
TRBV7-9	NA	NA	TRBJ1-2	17	CASSLSSRAGVNYGYTF	TGTGCCAGCAGCTTAAGTTCTCGTGCAGGGGTTAACTATGGCTACACCTTC
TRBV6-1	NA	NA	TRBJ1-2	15	CASSEASTGLYGYTF	TGTGCCAGCAGTGAAGCGTCGACAGGCCTCTATGGCTACACCTTC
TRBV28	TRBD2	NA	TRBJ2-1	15	CASSLRTSGYNEQFF	TGTGCCAGCAGTTTAAGGACTAGCGGATACAATGAGCAGTTCTTC
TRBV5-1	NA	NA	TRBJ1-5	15	CASSLTGNSNQPQHF	TGCGCCAGCAGCTTGACGGGGAATAGCAATCAGCCCCAGCATTTT
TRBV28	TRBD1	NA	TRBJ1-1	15	CASSSGTGGWSEAFF	TGTGCCAGCAGTTCCGGGACAGGGGGTTGGTCTGAAGCTTTCTTT
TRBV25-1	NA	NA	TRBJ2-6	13	CASRSSGANVLTF	TGTGCCAGCAGGTCGTCTGGGGCCAACGTCCTGACTTTC
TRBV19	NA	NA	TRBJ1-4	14	CASSIGAQSEKLFF	TGTGCCAGTAGTATTGGGGCGCAAAGTGAAAAACTGTTTTTT
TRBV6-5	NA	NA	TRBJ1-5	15	CASTWGRGGNQPQHF	TGTGCCAGCACGTGGGGGCGGGGGGGCAATCAGCCCCAGCATTTT
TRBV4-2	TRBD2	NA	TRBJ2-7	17	CASSPGQRAGGPGEQYF	TGTGCCAGCAGCCCAGGACAGAGAGCGGGAGGGCCGGGGGAGCAGTACTTC